Sequencing of this T cell receptor beta chain was carried out in a study of blood T cell repertoires in COVID-19. As for the study in general: Sites in the United States, Italy and Spain provided acute and convalescent COVID-19 samples.

Libraries were prepared by immunoSEQ multiplex PCR; TCRdb keeps only in-frame clonotypes and omits some of them. The top ten clones hold around 3% of a sample with roughly 250,000 clones, under 90% of them seen once. V lost 2 bases, J lost 9 bases, and 8 bases lay in between. This CDR3 region has 13 residues. Germline values: CDR1 MNHEY, CDR2 SVGAGI. The sample was peripheral blood. This chain joins TRBV6-5 and TRBJ1-6, with unresolved D. The clonotype comes from a woman in her sixties or seventies with active or convalescent COVID-19. DNA for the CDR3: TGTGCCAGCAGTTACCGACGGGGTTCACCCCTCCACTTT. This translates into CASSYRRGSPLHF.